These 3 T cell receptor beta chains share one sample of origin, sequenced in a study of tumor-infiltrating lymphocytes in oesophageal squamous cell carcinoma. TCRdb reprocessed the PCR reads with MiXCR, giving one entry per CDR3 protein. The sample carries over 20,000 distinct CDR3 sequences, approximately 38% recorded once. The sample comprised esophageal tumor tissue. These receptors were obtained from a male donor with esophageal squamous cell carcinoma.

A few counts support this clonotype. The chain combines TRBV20-1 with TRBJ2-1; 14 bases line up with TRBD2. Germline CDR1 reads DFQATT; CDR2 reads SNEGSKA (reference sequence). This CDR3 comprises 16 residues. With V trimmed by 4 bases and J by 6 bases, 8 bases remained unmatched. CDR3 sequence: CSANFGLAGGSNEQFF. DNA of the CDR3: TGCAGTGCTAACTTCGGACTAGCGGGAGGCTCCAATGAGCAGTTCTTC.

Regarding this clonotype: The CDR3 end shows no conserved phenylalanine or tryptophan, and so a read error is likely. It is unclear where the CDR3 begins or ends on the DNA, so no DNA is shown, and the CDR3 is as TCRdb lists it. V gene TRBV28 combines with J gene TRBJ2-7; the DNA was not compared with TRBD2, the D call given in the table. The CDR3 length is 16 residues, termini included. Germline CDR1 and CDR2: MDHEN and SYDVKM. CDR3 region: CASSSQGPISPLHFGN.

The chain's CDR3 is CASSQGLVSGNTIYF. For the CDR3, the DNA is TGTGCCAGCAGCCAAGGTCTGGTCTCTGGAAACACCATATATTTT. The gene calls are TRBV14 and TRBJ1-3, with D unresolved. The CDR3 totals 15 residues. V shed 1 base and J shed 0 bases, with 7 bases lying between them. Looked up from germline, CDR1 is SGHDN and CDR2 is FVKESK.